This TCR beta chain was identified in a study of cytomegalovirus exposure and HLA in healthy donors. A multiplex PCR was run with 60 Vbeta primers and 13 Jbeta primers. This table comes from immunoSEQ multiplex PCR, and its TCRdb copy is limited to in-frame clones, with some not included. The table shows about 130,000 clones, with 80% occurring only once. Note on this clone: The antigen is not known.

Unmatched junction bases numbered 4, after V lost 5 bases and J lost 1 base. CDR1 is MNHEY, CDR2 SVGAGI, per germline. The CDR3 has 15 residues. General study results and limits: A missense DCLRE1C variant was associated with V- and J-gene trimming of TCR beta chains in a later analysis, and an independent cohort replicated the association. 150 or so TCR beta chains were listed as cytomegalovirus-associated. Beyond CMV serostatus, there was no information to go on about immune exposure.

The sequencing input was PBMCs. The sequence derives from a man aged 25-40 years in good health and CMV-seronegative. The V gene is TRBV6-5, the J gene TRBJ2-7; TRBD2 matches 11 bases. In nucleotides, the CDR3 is TGTGCCAGCAGTCCACTAGCGGGAGTATCCTACGAGCAGTACTTC. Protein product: CASSPLAGVSYEQYF.